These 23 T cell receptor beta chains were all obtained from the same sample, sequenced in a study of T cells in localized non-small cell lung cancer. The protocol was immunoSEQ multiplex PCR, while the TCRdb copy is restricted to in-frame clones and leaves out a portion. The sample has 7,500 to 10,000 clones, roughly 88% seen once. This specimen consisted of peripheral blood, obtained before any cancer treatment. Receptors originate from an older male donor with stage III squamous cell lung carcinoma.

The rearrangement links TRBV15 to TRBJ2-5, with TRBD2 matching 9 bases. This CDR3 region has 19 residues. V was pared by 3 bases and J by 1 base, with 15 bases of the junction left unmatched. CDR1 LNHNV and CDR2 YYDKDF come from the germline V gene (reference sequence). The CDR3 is CATSSGRGVAGDLQETQYF. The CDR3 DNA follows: TGTGCCACCAGCAGTGGGCGGGGGGTAGCGGGGGACCTCCAAGAGACCCAGTACTTC.

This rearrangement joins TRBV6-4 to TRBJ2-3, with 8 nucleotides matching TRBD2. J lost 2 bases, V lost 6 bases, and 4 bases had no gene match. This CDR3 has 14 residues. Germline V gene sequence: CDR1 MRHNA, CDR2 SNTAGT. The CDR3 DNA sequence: TGTGCCAGCAGCGCCGGGGGGGCCACAGATACGCAGTATTTT. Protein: CASSAGGATDTQYF.

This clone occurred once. For the CDR3, the DNA is TGTGCCAGCAGGGGGACCCCTAGCACAGATACGCAGTATTTT. Its translation: CASRGTPSTDTQYF. The V call is TRBV28, the J call TRBJ2-3, with D possibly called TRBD1 or TRBD2 (5 bases each). V lost 6 bases and J lost 0, with 10 bases in between. The CDR3 consists of 14 residues. CDR1 and CDR2 (germline): MDHEN, SYDVKM.

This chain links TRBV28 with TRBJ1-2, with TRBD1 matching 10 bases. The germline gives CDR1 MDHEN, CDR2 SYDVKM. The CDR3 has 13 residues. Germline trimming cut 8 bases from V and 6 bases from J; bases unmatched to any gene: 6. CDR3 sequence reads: CASWYGTGDGYTF. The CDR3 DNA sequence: TGTGCCAGCTGGTATGGGACAGGGGATGGCTACACCTTC.

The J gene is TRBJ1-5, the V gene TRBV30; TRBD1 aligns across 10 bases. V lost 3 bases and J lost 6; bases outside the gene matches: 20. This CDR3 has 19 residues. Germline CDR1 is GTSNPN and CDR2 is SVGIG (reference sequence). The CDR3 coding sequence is TGTGCCTGGAGCACGAACGTGCGGGGAGGGAGACAGGGGGCTCAGCCCCAGCATTTT. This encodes CAWSTNVRGGRQGAQPQHF. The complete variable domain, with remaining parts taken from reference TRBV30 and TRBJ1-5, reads SQTIHQWPATLVQPVGSPLSLECTVEGTSNPNLYWYRQAAGRGLQLLFYSVGIGQISSEVPQNLSASRPQDRQFILSSKKLLLSDSGFYLCAWSTNVRGGRQGAQPQHFGDGTRLSIL.

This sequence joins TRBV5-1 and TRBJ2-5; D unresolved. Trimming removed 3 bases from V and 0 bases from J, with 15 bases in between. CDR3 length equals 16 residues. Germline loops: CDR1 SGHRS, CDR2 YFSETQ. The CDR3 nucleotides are TGCGCCAGCAGCTCCTGGTCCCCTCGGGACCAAGAGACCCAGTACTTC. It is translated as CASSSWSPRDQETQYF.

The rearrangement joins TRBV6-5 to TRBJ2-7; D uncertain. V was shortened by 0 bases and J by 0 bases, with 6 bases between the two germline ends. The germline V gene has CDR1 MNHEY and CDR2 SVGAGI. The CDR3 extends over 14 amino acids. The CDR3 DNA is TGTGCCAGCAGTTACTCGAGCTTCTCCTACGAGCAGTACTTC. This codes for CASSYSSFSYEQYF.

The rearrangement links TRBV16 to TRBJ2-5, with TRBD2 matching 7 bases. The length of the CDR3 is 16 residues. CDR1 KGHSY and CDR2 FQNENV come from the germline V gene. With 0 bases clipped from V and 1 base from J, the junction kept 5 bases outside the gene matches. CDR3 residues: CASSQSTGGPQETQYF. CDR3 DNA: TGTGCCAGCAGCCAATCAACGGGAGGTCCCCAAGAGACCCAGTACTTC.

The CDR3 nucleotides read TGCAGCGTTCTGAAGGGGGGGTTAGCTGAAGCTTTCTTT. Its translation is CSVLKGGLAEAFF. The rearrangement joins TRBV29-1 to TRBJ1-1; maybe TRBD1 (6 bases). Per the germline V gene, CDR1 is SQVTM and CDR2 is ANQGSEA. This CDR3 has 13 amino acids. Trimming left V 5 bases short and J 6 bases short, with 16 bases between. Based on the CDR3 plus reference TRBV29-1 and TRBJ1-1, the full variable domain is SAVISQKPSRDICQRGTSLTIQCQVDSQVTMMFWYRQQPGQSLTLIATANQGSEATYESGFVIDKFPISRPNLTFSTLTVSNMSPEDSSIYLCSVLKGGLAEAFFGQGTRLTVV.

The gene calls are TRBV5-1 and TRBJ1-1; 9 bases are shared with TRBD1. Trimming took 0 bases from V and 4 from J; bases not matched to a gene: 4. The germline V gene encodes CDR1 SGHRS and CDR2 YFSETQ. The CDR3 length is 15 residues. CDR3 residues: CASSLAVQGATEAFF. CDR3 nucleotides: TGCGCCAGCAGCTTGGCGGTACAGGGGGCCACTGAAGCTTTCTTT.

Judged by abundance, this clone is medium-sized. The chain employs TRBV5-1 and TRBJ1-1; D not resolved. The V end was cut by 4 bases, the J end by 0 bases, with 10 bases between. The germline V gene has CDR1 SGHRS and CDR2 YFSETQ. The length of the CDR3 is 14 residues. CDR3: CASSPQQVNTEAFF. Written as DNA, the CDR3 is TGCGCCAGCAGCCCCCAGCAAGTGAACACTGAAGCTTTCTTT. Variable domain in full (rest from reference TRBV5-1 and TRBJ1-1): KAGVTQTPRYLIKTRGQQVTLSCSPISGHRSVSWYQQTPGQGLQFLFEYFSETQRNKGNFPGRFSGRQFSNSRSEMNVSTLELGDSALYLCASSPQQVNTEAFFGQGTRLTVV.

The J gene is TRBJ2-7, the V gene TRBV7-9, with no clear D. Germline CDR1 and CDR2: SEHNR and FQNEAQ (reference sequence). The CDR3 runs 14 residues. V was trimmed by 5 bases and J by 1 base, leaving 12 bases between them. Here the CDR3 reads CASSPPTLSYEQYF. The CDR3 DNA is TGTGCCAGCAGCCCTCCGACACTTTCCTACGAGCAGTACTTC.

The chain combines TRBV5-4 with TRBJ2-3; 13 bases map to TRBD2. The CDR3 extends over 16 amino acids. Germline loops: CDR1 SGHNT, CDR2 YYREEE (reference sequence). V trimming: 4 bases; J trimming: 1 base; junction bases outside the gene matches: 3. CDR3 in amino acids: CASSLGTSGGTDTQYF. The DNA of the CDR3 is TGTGCCAGCAGCCTTGGGACTAGCGGGGGCACAGATACGCAGTATTTT. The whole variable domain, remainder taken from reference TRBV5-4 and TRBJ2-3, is ETGVTQSPTHLIKTRGQQVTLRCSSQSGHNTVSWYQQALGQGPQFIFQYYREEENGRGNFPPRFSGLQFPNYSSELNVNALELDDSALYLCASSLGTSGGTDTQYFGPGTRLTVL.

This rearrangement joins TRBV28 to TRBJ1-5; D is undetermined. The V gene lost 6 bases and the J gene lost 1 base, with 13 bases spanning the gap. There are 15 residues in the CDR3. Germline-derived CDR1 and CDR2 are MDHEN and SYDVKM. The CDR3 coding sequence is TGTGCCAGCAGCCGAGACCAGTCGAGCAATCAGCCCCAGCATTTT. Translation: CASSRDQSSNQPQHF.

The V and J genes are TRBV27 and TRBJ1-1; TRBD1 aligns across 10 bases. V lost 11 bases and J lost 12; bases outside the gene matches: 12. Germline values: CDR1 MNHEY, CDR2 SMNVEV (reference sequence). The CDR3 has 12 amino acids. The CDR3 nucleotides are TGTGCCGCCTTTAACCGACAGGGGGCCACTTTCTTT. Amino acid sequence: CAAFNRQGATFF.

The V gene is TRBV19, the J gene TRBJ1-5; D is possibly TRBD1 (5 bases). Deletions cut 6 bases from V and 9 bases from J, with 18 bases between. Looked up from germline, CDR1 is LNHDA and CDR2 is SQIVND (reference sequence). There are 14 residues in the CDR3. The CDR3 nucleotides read TGTGCCAGTAGGGGGGGACGGAGTTTAGGGCCCCAGCATTTT. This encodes CASRGGRSLGPQHF.

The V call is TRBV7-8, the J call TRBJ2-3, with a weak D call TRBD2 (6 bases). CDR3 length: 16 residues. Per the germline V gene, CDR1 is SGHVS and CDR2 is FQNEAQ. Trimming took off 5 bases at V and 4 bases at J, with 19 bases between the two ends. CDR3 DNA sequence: TGTGCCAGCAGCCCGCCTAGCCGGCGGGGCGCAGATACGCAGTATTTT. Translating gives CASSPPSRRGADTQYF.

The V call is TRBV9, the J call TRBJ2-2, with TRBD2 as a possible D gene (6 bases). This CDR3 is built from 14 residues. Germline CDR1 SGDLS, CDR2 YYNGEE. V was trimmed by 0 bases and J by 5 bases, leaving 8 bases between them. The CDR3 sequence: CASSVDGGTGELFF. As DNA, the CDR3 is TGTGCCAGCAGCGTAGATGGAGGGACCGGGGAGCTGTTTTTT. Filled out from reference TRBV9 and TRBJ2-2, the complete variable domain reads DSGVTQTPKHLITATGQRVTLRCSPRSGDLSVYWYQQSLDQGLQFLIQYYNGEERAKGNILERFSAQQFPDLHSELNLSSLELGDSALYFCASSVDGGTGELFFGEGSRLTVL.

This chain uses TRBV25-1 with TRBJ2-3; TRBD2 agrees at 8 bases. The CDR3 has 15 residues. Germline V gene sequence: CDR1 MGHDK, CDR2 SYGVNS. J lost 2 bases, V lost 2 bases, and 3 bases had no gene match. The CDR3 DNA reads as TGTGCCAGCAGTGAAATAGCGGGATCCACAGATACGCAGTATTTT. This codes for CASSEIAGSTDTQYF.

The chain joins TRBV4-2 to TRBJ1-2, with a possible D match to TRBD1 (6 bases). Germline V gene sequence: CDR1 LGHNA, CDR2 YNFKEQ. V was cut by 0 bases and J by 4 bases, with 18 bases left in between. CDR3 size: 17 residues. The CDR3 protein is CASSQDRQASVSYGYTF. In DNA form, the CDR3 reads TGTGCCAGCAGCCAAGACCGACAGGCCTCAGTGTCCTATGGCTACACCTTC.

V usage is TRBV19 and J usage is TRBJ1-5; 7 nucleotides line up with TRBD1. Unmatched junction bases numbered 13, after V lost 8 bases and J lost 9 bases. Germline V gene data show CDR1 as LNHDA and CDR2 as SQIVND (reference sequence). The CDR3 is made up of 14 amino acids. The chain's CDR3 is CASSQQTGRGPQHF. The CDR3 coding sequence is TGTGCCAGTTCACAACAGACAGGGCGGGGGCCCCAGCATTTT.

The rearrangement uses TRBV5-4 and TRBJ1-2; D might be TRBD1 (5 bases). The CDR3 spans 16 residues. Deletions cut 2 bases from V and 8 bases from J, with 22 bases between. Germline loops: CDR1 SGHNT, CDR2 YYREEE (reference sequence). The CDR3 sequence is CASSFPNRLDREGYTF. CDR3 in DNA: TGTGCCAGCAGCTTCCCCAACAGGTTAGATCGAGAGGGCTACACCTTC.

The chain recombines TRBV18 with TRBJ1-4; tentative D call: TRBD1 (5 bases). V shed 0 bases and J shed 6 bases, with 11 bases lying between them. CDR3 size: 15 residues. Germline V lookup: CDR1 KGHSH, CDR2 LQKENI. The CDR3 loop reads CASSPPGTEYEKLFF. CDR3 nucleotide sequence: TGTGCCAGCTCACCACCGGGGACGGAATATGAAAAACTGTTTTTT. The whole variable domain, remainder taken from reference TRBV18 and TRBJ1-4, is NAGVMQNPRHLVRRRGQEARLRCSPMKGHSHVYWYRQLPEEGLKFMVYLQKENIIDESGMPKERFSAEFPKEGPSILRIQQVVRGDSAAYFCASSPPGTEYEKLFFGSGTQLSVL.